Reported below is one TCR beta chain. Its antigen is currently not known. No base-level quality is on record; no much larger clone is a single base apart. Including the terminal cysteine and phenylalanine, the CDR3 comprises 15 residues. Only CDR3 DNA is held: 45 bases, read in frame from base 1. The germline V gene sets CDR1 to SNHLY and CDR2 to FYNNEI. Cut back by 1 base and 4 bases, the V and J ends lie 14 bases apart. These data are taken from a study of blood T cell repertoires in COVID-19 (dated by TCRdb to the early 2020s). At the level of the whole study: The collaborator samples originated in the United States, Italy and Spain and spanned the acute and convalescent phases of COVID-19. Where available, HLA class I and class II types were taken from metadata supplied by the sample provider and were not determined by assay-based typing. The prospective study material was composed of cDNA or gDNA derived from T cells, B-cell-depleted T cells, or PBMCs. Deeply sampled blood TCRbeta repertoires from subjects exposed to, actively infected with, or recovered from COVID-19 were included in the dataset. The repertoires were released in a freely available public database intended as a resource for research on the immune response to SARS-CoV-2. Sample metadata almost always included a de-identified subject ID, COVID-19 status, age in years and sex. The samples were drawn from the first 160 participants of the ongoing ImmuneRACE study and from 950 to 1,500 subjects provided by 6 global collaborators.

Whole blood was collected in K2EDTA tubes by collaborating institutions according to the institutions' own protocols. For TCRbeta analysis, collaborators shipped samples as frozen whole blood, isolated PBMCs, or DNA extracted from either of those sample types. TCRbeta CDR3 regions were amplified from genomic DNA by means of the immunoSEQ Assay, a bias-controlled multiplex PCR. In the authors' own workflow: The number of nucleated cells in each sample was estimated from the amplification of reference gene primers within the assay. To quantify the absolute abundance of each unique TCRbeta CDR3 rearrangement, sequence reads were collapsed and filtered. For each sample, productive Simpson clonality was calculated as the square root of Simpson's diversity index across productive rearrangements. TCRdb re-hosts the immuneACCESS table, in-frame sequences only. Its copies lack some clones; in the studies checked, an unresolved V gene accounts for under half of them, and the cause for the rest is not known. From that table come the V and J calls and clone size; the DNA was used to work out D and trimming. A total of some 51,000 clones appear in this sample, about nine tenths of them only once. The ten most abundant clones make up around an eighth of the sample.

The research as a whole found: The quantity of clinical and demographic metadata differed by source and by participant and was supplied without curation.

Input material: peripheral blood. The clonotype originates from a human donor with active COVID-19. The donor label of this sample is uncertain. The chain links TRBV2 with TRBJ2-7; perhaps TRBD1 is the D gene, with 5 bases matching. The CDR3 here reads CASSEGIGAAYEQYF. The nucleotides read TGTGCCAGCAGTGAAGGGATAGGGGCAGCGTACGAGCAGTACTTC.